One sample yielded the 27 T cell receptor beta chains listed below, sequenced in a study of T cell repertoires in ileal Crohn's disease. Clones were sequenced by immunoSEQ multiplex PCR, and TCRdb holds only the in-frame ones, with some missing. The sample lists about 8,200 clones, about 95% occurring once. The specimen sequenced was ileal tissue. The source is an adult with Crohn's disease.

This clone has only a few counts. The chain couples TRBV6-5 to TRBJ2-5, with D possibly matching TRBD1 (5 bases). The CDR3 is 11 residues long. V was shortened by 4 bases and J by 6 bases, with 6 bases between the two germline ends. The germline V gene encodes CDR1 MNHEY and CDR2 SVGAGI. The CDR3 loop reads CASSLGQTQYF. CDR3 in DNA: TGTGCCAGCAGTTTGGGGCAGACCCAGTACTTC.

This chain connects TRBV10-3 to TRBJ2-1; TRBD2 matches 11 bases. In germline, CDR1 is ENHRY, CDR2 SYGVKD. With 10 bases clipped from V and 3 bases from J, the junction kept 5 bases outside the gene matches. The length of the CDR3 is 14 residues. The CDR3, as DNA: TGTGCCAGCCAGACTAGCGGGGACTACAATGAGCAGTTCTTC. Its translation is CASQTSGDYNEQFF.

Written as DNA, the CDR3 is TGTGCCAGCAGCTTCCGGGGGAGGGGCACAGATACGCAGTATTTT. As protein: CASSFRGRGTDTQYF. V and J are TRBV5-4 and TRBJ2-3; 7 bases are a match to TRBD2. There are 15 residues in the CDR3. V dropped 2 bases and J dropped 1; count of bases not matched to a gene: 4. Germline V gene lookup returns CDR1 SGHNT and CDR2 YYREEE (reference sequence).

The table lists this clone with a count of one. V gene TRBV6-4 combines with J gene TRBJ2-2; 11 bases align to TRBD2. Germline CDR1 reads MRHNA; CDR2 reads SNTAGT. This CDR3 has 16 residues. V shed 5 bases, J shed 3 bases, and the junction held 5 bases outside the gene matches. CDR3 sequence: CASSPLAGAYTGELFF. The CDR3 region has the DNA TGTGCCAGCAGTCCACTAGCGGGGGCCTACACCGGGGAGCTGTTTTTT.

The chain joins TRBV30 to TRBJ1-4; D is unresolved. Germline V gene lookup returns CDR1 GTSNPN and CDR2 SVGIG (reference sequence). The CDR3 runs 13 residues. V was clipped by 0 bases and J by 8 bases, with 10 bases between them. The CDR3 DNA is TGTGCCTGGAGTGTAATATTTTCGGAAAAACTGTTTTTT. Protein sequence: CAWSVIFSEKLFF.

V gene TRBV11-3 combines with J gene TRBJ2-5, with 8 bases matching TRBD1. CDR3 length: 13 residues. The germline V gene has CDR1 SGHNT and CDR2 YENEEA. J gave up 5 bases and V 3 bases, and 2 bases lay outside the gene matches. The CDR3 DNA reads TGTGCCAGCAGCTTGGGACAGGCGGAGACCCAGTACTTC. This codes for CASSLGQAETQYF.

CDR3 region: CASSPRTGVAGIQYF. DNA of the CDR3: TGTGCCAGCAGCCCCCGGACAGGGGTAGCGGGCATTCAGTACTTC. J is TRBJ2-4 and V is TRBV11-1; 9 bases fit TRBD1. The CDR3 is 15 amino acids. Germline V gives CDR1 SGHAT, CDR2 FQDESV (reference sequence). Germline trimming cut 5 bases from V and 9 bases from J; bases unmatched to any gene: 11.

The chain couples TRBV9 to TRBJ2-6, with TRBD1 matching over 7 bases. V was pared by 3 bases and J by 0 bases, with 9 bases of the junction left unmatched. CDR1 and CDR2 (germline): SGDLS, YYNGEE. The CDR3 consists of 18 residues. CDR3 protein: CASSARDRILSGANVLTF. The CDR3 DNA sequence: TGTGCCAGCAGCGCCCGGGACAGAATCCTCTCTGGGGCCAACGTCCTGACTTTC. The whole variable domain, remainder taken from reference TRBV9 and TRBJ2-6, is DSGVTQTPKHLITATGQRVTLRCSPRSGDLSVYWYQQSLDQGLQFLIQYYNGEERAKGNILERFSAQQFPDLHSELNLSSLELGDSALYFCASSARDRILSGANVLTFGAGSRLTVL.

CDR3 nucleotide sequence: TGTGCCAGCAGTCCCCGGGGAGGTAATGAAAAACTGTTTTTT. Protein: CASSPRGGNEKLFF. The chain uses TRBV7-9 and TRBJ1-4; D is unresolved. In germline, CDR1 is SEHNR, CDR2 FQNEAQ (reference sequence). Trimming pared 6 bases from V and 4 bases from J, leaving 12 bases between. The CDR3 has 14 amino acids.

The chain recombines TRBV5-1 with TRBJ1-3; TRBD1 might be the D (5 bases). V was pared by 1 base and J by 0 bases, with 17 bases between. This CDR3 has 18 residues. Germline V gene data show CDR1 as SGHRS and CDR2 as YFSETQ. DNA of the CDR3: TGCGCCAGCAGCTTGTTTTCGACAGTTTCTTACTCTGGAAACACCATATATTTT. Its protein is CASSLFSTVSYSGNTIYF.

J is TRBJ1-4 and V is TRBV28, with D maybe TRBD1 (6 bases). Germline CDR1 reads MDHEN; CDR2 reads SYDVKM. V was pared by 2 bases and J by 8 bases, with 12 bases between. This CDR3 comprises 14 residues. Here the CDR3 reads CASSLRGAGEKLFF. In DNA, the CDR3 is TGTGCCAGCAGTTTACGGGGGGCCGGGGAAAAACTGTTTTTT.

The chain is built from TRBV18 and TRBJ1-1; possibly TRBD1 for D (6 bases). The V and J ends lost 3 bases and 4 bases respectively, with 21 bases between them. The CDR3 covers 17 residues. Germline V CDR1 and CDR2: KGHSH, LQKENI. CDR3: CASSPDQPGHSFTEAFF. The DNA for the CDR3 is TGTGCCAGCTCACCTGACCAGCCGGGACATTCGTTCACTGAAGCTTTCTTT.

The chain has TRBV28 and TRBJ2-7; TRBD2 aligns across 8 bases. This CDR3 comprises 15 residues. The V and J ends lost 6 bases and 3 bases, in that order; junction bases with no gene match: 10. Germline V lookup: CDR1 MDHEN, CDR2 SYDVKM. CDR3 protein: CASRPKPRGVYEQYF. CDR3 nucleotides: TGTGCCAGCAGGCCGAAACCGCGGGGGGTCTACGAGCAGTACTTC.

The rearrangement links TRBV7-6 to TRBJ1-2; TRBD1 matches at 10 bases. Germline trimming cut 5 bases from V and 3 bases from J; bases unmatched to any gene: 3. The CDR3 spans 14 residues. CDR1 SGHVS and CDR2 FNYEAQ come from the germline V gene. The CDR3, as DNA: TGTGCCAGCAGCCCAGGACAGGGGGACTATGGCTACACCTTC. Translating it yields CASSPGQGDYGYTF.

This chain links TRBV30 with TRBJ2-3, with a possible D match to TRBD2 (5 bases). Trimming took off 4 bases at V and 0 bases at J, with 11 bases between the two ends. CDR3 length: 14 residues. CDR1 and CDR2 (germline): GTSNPN, SVGIG (reference sequence). CDR3 protein: CAWTGGFSTDTQYF. Here the CDR3 DNA reads TGTGCCTGGACGGGCGGGTTTAGCACAGATACGCAGTATTTT.

This clone occurred once. The V gene is TRBV7-9, the J gene TRBJ2-7; D is uncertain. The CDR3 consists of 14 residues. Germline V CDR1 and CDR2: SEHNR, FQNEAQ (reference sequence). V dropped 0 bases and J dropped 3 bases, with 9 bases sitting between them. The CDR3 sequence: CASSLAGTSYEQYF. The CDR3 DNA reads as TGTGCCAGCAGCTTAGCGGGCACCAGCTACGAGCAGTACTTC.

The chain recombines TRBV7-2 with TRBJ1-1; D unresolved. CDR3 length equals 13 residues. V lost 10 bases and J 0 bases, leaving 12 bases between the germline ends. Germline CDR1 SGHTA, CDR2 FQGNSA. The CDR3 here is CATQKNMNTEAFF. CDR3 nucleotides: TGTGCCACCCAGAAAAACATGAACACTGAAGCTTTCTTT.

CDR3 nucleotide sequence: TGTGCCAGCAGCTCTAGATATGGCTACACCTTC. It yields the protein CASSSRYGYTF. The chain links TRBV5-6 to TRBJ1-2; no clear D gene. CDR3 size: 11 residues. Germline lookup yields CDR1 SGHDT and CDR2 YYEEEE. The germline V and J ends were trimmed by 3 bases and 5 bases, with 5 bases remaining between them.

V usage is TRBV19 and J usage is TRBJ1-2; 9 nucleotides line up with TRBD1. With 10 bases clipped from V and 5 bases from J, the junction kept 14 bases outside the gene matches. Germline values: CDR1 LNHDA, CDR2 SQIVND (reference sequence). The CDR3 is 15 residues long. CDR3 in amino acids: CATIPGQGQGYGYTF. The CDR3 DNA reads as TGTGCCACCATACCCGGACAGGGGCAGGGGTATGGCTACACCTTC.

The V gene is TRBV5-6, the J gene TRBJ1-5; D is ambiguous. The ends were cut back, 1 base at V and 5 bases at J, with 13 bases in the middle. Germline V CDR1 and CDR2: SGHDT, YYEEEE. The CDR3 has 15 amino acids. The DNA for the CDR3 is TGTGCCAGCAGCTTGTTCTCCGAGGATTATCAGCCCCAGCATTTT. Protein: CASSLFSEDYQPQHF. The whole variable domain, remainder taken from reference TRBV5-6 and TRBJ1-5, is DAGVTQSPTHLIKTRGQQVTLRCSPKSGHDTVSWYQQALGQGPQFIFQYYEEEERQRGNFPDRFSGHQFPNYSSELNVNALLLGDSALYLCASSLFSEDYQPQHFGDGTRLSIL.

For the CDR3, the DNA is TGTGCCAGCAGACCTAGCGGGGGGGCCGAGCAGTACGTC. This translates into CASRPSGGAEQYV. V and J are TRBV6-5 and TRBJ2-7; 12 nucleotides match TRBD2. This CDR3 spans 13 amino acids. Germline V gives CDR1 MNHEY, CDR2 SVGAGI. Trimming cost V 6 bases and J 6 bases; bases outside gene matches: 3.

The rearrangement joins TRBV7-6 to TRBJ1-2; 11 bases line up with TRBD1. J lost 6 bases, V lost 1 base, and 13 bases had no gene match. This CDR3 is built from 18 residues. The germline CDR1 and CDR2 sequences are SGHVS and FNYEAQ. Written as DNA, the CDR3 is TGTGCCAGCAGCTTAGGAGGGACAGGGGGGATTGTCGGCCATGGCTACACCTTC. Translating gives CASSLGGTGGIVGHGYTF. Full variable domain (missing parts from reference TRBV7-6 and TRBJ1-2): GAGVSQSPRYKVTKRGQDVALRCDPISGHVSLYWYRQALGQGPEFLTYFNYEAQQDKSGLPNDRFSAERPEGSISTLTIQRTEQRDSAMYRCASSLGGTGGIVGHGYTFGSGTRLTVV.

This sequence joins TRBV6-5 and TRBJ2-7; a possible D gene is TRBD1 (6 bases). Trimming removed 5 bases from V and 2 bases from J, with 10 bases in between. Germline V gene data show CDR1 as MNHEY and CDR2 as SVGAGI. The CDR3 length is 13 residues. The CDR3 loop reads CASSGQITYEQYV. CDR3 nucleotide sequence: TGTGCCAGCAGTGGACAGATCACCTACGAGCAGTACGTC.

This clone was seen only a few times. V usage is TRBV4-2 and J usage is TRBJ1-2, with a weak D call TRBD1 (6 bases). The germline gives CDR1 LGHNA, CDR2 YNFKEQ. V lost 4 bases and J 4 bases, leaving 7 bases between the germline ends. The CDR3 extends over 12 amino acids. CDR3 DNA: TGTGCCAGCAGCCCAGGGGTCTATGGCTACACCTTC. Translated, it gives CASSPGVYGYTF.

The gene calls are TRBV18 and TRBJ1-3; 7 nucleotides agree with TRBD1. Trimming cost V 5 bases and J 5 bases; bases outside gene matches: 9. The CDR3 length is 15 residues. Germline values: CDR1 KGHSH, CDR2 LQKENI. CDR3: CASSGDRTARNTIYF. As DNA, the CDR3 is TGTGCCAGCTCAGGGGACAGAACGGCCCGAAACACCATATATTTT.

This clone has a single count. This chain uses TRBV5-1 with TRBJ2-7, with TRBD1 identical over 8 bases. This CDR3 has 14 residues. J lost 6 bases, V lost 5 bases, and 10 bases had no gene match. Germline V gives CDR1 SGHRS, CDR2 YFSETQ. The chain's CDR3 is CASRTGTGVPEQYF. The DNA of the CDR3 is TGCGCCAGCAGGACCGGGACAGGCGTCCCCGAGCAGTACTTC.

The V and J genes are TRBV30 and TRBJ1-1; D is possibly TRBD1 (6 bases). Germline assignment: CDR1 GTSNPN and CDR2 SVGIG (reference sequence). The CDR3 contains 14 residues. Trimming stripped 1 base from V and 0 bases from J, with 9 bases between. The CDR3 sequence: CAWSADRLNTEAFF. In DNA form, the CDR3 reads TGTGCCTGGAGTGCGGACAGATTGAACACTGAAGCTTTCTTT.